The 32 T cell receptor beta chains below all came from one sample that was sequenced in a study of blood T cells in healthy people across ages. For the second PCR, which ran for about 6 to 11 cycles, a sample-barcoded 5' primer and a J-beta primer mix were used. TCRdb recomputed calls from the 5' RACE reads with MiXCR, one row per CDR3 protein. The repertoire holds over a million distinct CDR3 sequences, with roughly 59% as singletons. Sequenced input: blood. All receptors derive from a man between 18 and 35 years old in good health.

The V gene is TRBV2, the J gene TRBJ2-3; 9 positions match TRBD2. The J segment lost 3 bases and the V segment lost 4 bases, leaving 8 bases of the junction unmatched. Germline loops: CDR1 SNHLY, CDR2 FYNNEI. CDR3 size: 16 residues. Written as DNA, the CDR3 is TGTGCCAGCAGTGTTCGCGGGGGGGCCGGAACAGATACGCAGTATTTT. Protein: CASSVRGGAGTDTQYF.

The chain is built from TRBV4-2 and TRBJ2-7, with a weak D call TRBD2 (6 bases). The CDR3 loop spans 17 amino acids. In germline, CDR1 is LGHNA, CDR2 YNFKEQ. Trimming removed 4 bases from V and 10 bases from J, with 29 bases in between. CDR3 residues: CASSRSGYGGAQEIQYF. In nucleotides, the CDR3 is TGTGCCAGCAGCCGGTCAGGATACGGGGGAGCGCAAGAGATCCAGTACTTC.

The rearrangement uses TRBV7-2 and TRBJ2-1; the match to TRBD1 covers 7 bases. The end of the DNA aligns better with TRBJ2-7, so the J call may be wrong. This CDR3 is 15 amino acids long. CDR1 is SGHTA and CDR2 is FQGNSA in the germline V gene. The CDR3 DNA sequence: TGTGCCAGCAGCTTAGGTTTTGACAGGGCGAGTGAGCAGTACTTC. Translated: CASSLGFDRASEQYF.

This chain joins TRBV29-1 and TRBJ2-7; 9 bases match TRBD1. This CDR3 contains 13 residues. CDR1 SQVTM and CDR2 ANQGSEA come from the germline V gene. Unmatched junction bases numbered 3, after V lost 0 bases and J lost 6 bases. This CDR3 is CSVEETGGVEQYF. CDR3 DNA: TGCAGCGTTGAAGAGACAGGGGGGGTCGAGCAGTACTTC.

The gene calls are TRBV10-3 and TRBJ1-5; the D gene is possibly TRBD1 (5 bases). Germline V gene lookup returns CDR1 ENHRY and CDR2 SYGVKD. The CDR3 has 14 amino acids. V gave up 7 bases and J gave up 2 bases, with 12 bases separating them. CDR3 coding DNA: TGTGCCATCACCTCGGACAAGGGCAATCAGCCCCAGCATTTT. Translating it yields CAITSDKGNQPQHF.

The J gene is TRBJ1-1, the V gene TRBV29-1; TRBD1 matches at 7 bases. The CDR3 has 13 amino acids. Trimming took 5 bases from V and 6 from J; bases not matched to a gene: 9. Germline V gene data show CDR1 as SQVTM and CDR2 as ANQGSEA. CDR3 amino acids: CSVLGGSRAEAFF. The CDR3 DNA follows: TGCAGCGTTTTAGGGGGCTCGAGGGCTGAAGCTTTCTTT.

The V call is TRBV4-2, the J call TRBJ1-4; a possible D gene is TRBD1 (5 bases). The CDR3 is 17 amino acids. Germline V gives CDR1 LGHNA, CDR2 YNFKEQ. V lost 0 bases and J 8 bases, leaving 19 bases between the germline ends. CDR3 residues: CASSQEGTGRFIEKLFF. CDR3 in DNA: TGTGCCAGCAGCCAAGAGGGGACTGGACGGTTTATCGAAAAACTGTTTTTT.

This clonotype was observed once. The chain is built from TRBV5-1 and TRBJ2-5, with 10 bases fitting TRBD2. TRBJ2-7 explains the end of the DNA better; the J call may be wrong. Germline assignment: CDR1 SGHRS and CDR2 YFSETQ. The CDR3 sequence is 16 residues long. This CDR3 reads CASSLSQREGTYEQYF. The CDR3 nucleotides are TGCGCCAGCAGCTTGTCTCAGCGGGAGGGCACCTACGAGCAGTACTTC.

This clonotype was counted only a few times. The chain uses TRBV7-9 and TRBJ2-6, with 7 bases matching TRBD1. J lost 0 bases, V lost 2 bases, and 13 bases had no gene match. The CDR3 sequence is 20 residues long. Germline V CDR1 and CDR2: SEHNR, FQNEAQ (reference sequence). The chain's CDR3 is CASSLLQGDSSSSGANVLTF. Here the CDR3 DNA reads TGTGCCAGCAGCTTACTTCAGGGGGATTCGAGCTCCTCTGGGGCCAACGTCCTGACTTTC.

This chain uses TRBV7-7 with TRBJ2-6; D is undetermined. V was shortened by 2 bases and J by 2 bases, with 16 bases between the two germline ends. The CDR3 length is 18 residues. The germline gives CDR1 SSHAT, CDR2 FNYEAQ (reference sequence). CDR3 protein: CASSLSDGWGTGANVLTF. CDR3 bases: TGTGCCAGCAGCTTAAGTGATGGATGGGGAACTGGGGCCAACGTCCTGACTTTC.

The chain carries TRBV5-1 and TRBJ2-7; D is unclear. V was clipped by 0 bases and J by 0 bases, with 13 bases between them. The CDR3 is made up of 16 amino acids. The germline V gene has CDR1 SGHRS and CDR2 YFSETQ. The DNA for the CDR3 is TGCGCCAGCAGCTTGGAGTGGCAACTAAGCTCCTACGAGCAGTACTTC. It encodes CASSLEWQLSSYEQYF.

The CDR3 coding sequence is TGTGCCATCAGCCCCGCCGGGGATAACAATGAGCAGTTCTTC. Encoded protein: CAISPAGDNNEQFF. The chain is built from TRBV10-3 and TRBJ2-1, with D perhaps matching TRBD2 (5 bases). The CDR3 has 14 amino acids. Trimming removed 6 bases from V and 5 bases from J, with 14 bases in between. CDR1 and CDR2 (germline): ENHRY, SYGVKD.

V gene TRBV29-1 combines with J gene TRBJ1-1; TRBD1 is a possible D gene (5 bases). V dropped 6 bases and J dropped 1 base, with 12 bases sitting between them. CDR1 is SQVTM, CDR2 ANQGSEA, per germline. The CDR3 loop spans 13 amino acids. The CDR3 region is CSVRTTENTEAFF. In DNA, the CDR3 is TGCAGCGTCCGTACGACAGAGAACACTGAAGCTTTCTTT. Based on the CDR3 plus reference TRBV29-1 and TRBJ1-1, the full variable domain is SAVISQKPSRDICQRGTSLTIQCQVDSQVTMMFWYRQQPGQSLTLIATANQGSEATYESGFVIDKFPISRPNLTFSTLTVSNMSPEDSSIYLCSVRTTENTEAFFGQGTRLTVV.

The chain is built from TRBV6-5 and TRBJ2-5; 9 bases match TRBD2. Germline V gene sequence: CDR1 MNHEY, CDR2 SVGAGI. The CDR3 length is 15 residues. Trimming took 4 bases from V and 2 from J; bases not matched to a gene: 5. CDR3 nucleotide sequence: TGTGCCAGCAGTTCACTAGCGGGCTGGCAAGAGACCCAGTACTTC. Encoded protein: CASSSLAGWQETQYF.

This clonotype was detected once. This chain uses TRBV11-2 with TRBJ1-4; no clear D gene. CDR1 and CDR2 from the germline V gene are SGHAT and FQNNGV. Between the trimmed V and J ends, which lost 1 base and 0 bases, there was a span of 9 bases. This CDR3 has 16 residues. The CDR3, as DNA: TGTGCCAGCAGCTTAGTTCGGGGAACAACTAATGAAAAACTGTTTTTT. Translated: CASSLVRGTTNEKLFF.

The rearrangement uses TRBV6-1 and TRBJ2-5, with D tentatively TRBD1 (6 bases). In germline, CDR1 is MNHNS, CDR2 SASEGT. V was cut by 3 bases and J by 3 bases, with 23 bases left in between. The CDR3 is 18 amino acids. The CDR3 DNA is TGTGCCAGCAGTGATCCTGAGGTGGCTTACAGGGCTAAAGAGACCCAGTACTTC. This gives the protein CASSDPEVAYRAKETQYF.

The gene calls are TRBV25-1 and TRBJ1-4, with no clear D. The CDR3 has 12 residues. V lost 7 bases and J 4 bases, leaving 7 bases between the germline ends. The germline CDR1 and CDR2 sequences are MGHDK and SYGVNS. CDR3 sequence reads: CASKSLNEKLFF. Here the CDR3 DNA reads TGTGCCAGCAAAAGCCTTAATGAAAAACTGTTTTTT.

The genes are TRBV5-1 and TRBJ1-1; D may be TRBD1 (5 bases). Looked up from germline, CDR1 is SGHRS and CDR2 is YFSETQ. The CDR3 covers 16 residues. Trimming took 4 bases from V and 1 from J, leaving 17 bases between them. CDR3 sequence: CASSQGNGGANTEAFF. The CDR3 nucleotides read TGCGCCAGCAGCCAAGGAAACGGTGGGGCGAACACTGAAGCTTTCTTT.

The CDR3 sequence is CSANTGLEQYF. CDR3 sequence (DNA): TGCAGTGCTAACACAGGGCTCGAGCAGTACTTC. The J gene is TRBJ2-7, the V gene TRBV20-1, with D possibly being TRBD1 (6 bases). The CDR3 spans 11 residues. Germline loops: CDR1 DFQATT, CDR2 SNEGSKA (reference sequence). V lost 4 bases and J lost 6, with 10 bases in between.

This chain connects TRBV7-9 to TRBJ2-5; 8 positions match TRBD2. The CDR3 length is 14 residues. The V gene's germline CDR1 is SEHNR and CDR2 FQNEAQ (reference sequence). V was pared by 7 bases and J by 7 bases, with 11 bases of the junction left unmatched. CDR3 loop: CASNARGEKGTQYF. CDR3 sequence (DNA): TGTGCCAGCAACGCGCGGGGGGAAAAAGGGACCCAGTACTTC.

The J gene is TRBJ2-1, the V gene TRBV27, with D possibly matching TRBD1 (6 bases). With 2 bases removed from V and 7 bases from J, the gap between germline ends came to 18 bases. This CDR3 region has 16 residues. CDR1 is MNHEY and CDR2 is SMNVEV in the germline V gene (reference sequence). The CDR3: CASSLLQGWSGNEQFF. The CDR3 DNA follows: TGTGCCAGCAGTTTACTGCAGGGGTGGTCGGGGAATGAGCAGTTCTTC.

The chain is built from TRBV27 and TRBJ2-5, with 10 nucleotides matching TRBD1. Germline V gene data show CDR1 as MNHEY and CDR2 as SMNVEV (reference sequence). The CDR3 runs 17 residues. V lost 4 bases and J lost 1; bases outside the gene matches: 9. CDR3 bases: TGTGCCAGCAGTTCTCTATCCGGGACAGGGGTCCAAGAGACCCAGTACTTC. It codes for CASSSLSGTGVQETQYF.

This rearrangement joins TRBV5-1 to TRBJ2-1; TRBD1 is a possible D gene (6 bases). The J call may be incorrect, as the DNA end agrees better with TRBJ2-7. Germline CDR1 reads SGHRS; CDR2 reads YFSETQ. CDR3 size: 13 residues. CDR3 nucleotide sequence: TGCGCCAGCAGCAGGGGCAGGGGCGACGAGCAGTACTTC. Encoded protein: CASSRGRGDEQYF.

The chain recombines TRBV7-9 with TRBJ2-1; tentatively, D is TRBD1 or TRBD2 (5 bases each). Trimming pared 6 bases from V and 7 bases from J, leaving 28 bases between. The CDR3 consists of 18 residues. From germline, CDR1 is SEHNR and CDR2 FQNEAQ (reference sequence). The CDR3 reads CASSYNRARGGDRNEQFF. The CDR3 DNA reads TGTGCCAGCAGTTACAACCGGGCCCGGGGCGGCGATAGGAATGAGCAGTTCTTC.

The chain joins TRBV7-8 to TRBJ2-1; D is unclear. Trimming stripped 1 base from V and 5 bases from J, with 9 bases between. CDR1 and CDR2 from the germline V gene are SGHVS and FQNEAQ. The CDR3 runs 14 residues. The CDR3 DNA follows: TGTGCCAGCAGCTTAGTTGTCTTAAACAATGAGCAGTTCTTC. Its translation: CASSLVVLNNEQFF.

This clonotype was seen at least ten times. The rearrangement uses TRBV12-3 or TRBV12-4 and TRBJ2-3; D perhaps matches TRBD1 (6 bases). CDR3 length equals 15 residues. Trimming took off 6 bases at V and 0 bases at J, with 13 bases between the two ends. For the CDR3, the DNA is TGTGCCAGCAGCTTCGGGACACCTAGCACAGATACGCAGTATTTT. Amino acids: CASSFGTPSTDTQYF.

This clonotype has more than one count but fewer than ten. The V and J genes are TRBV9 and TRBJ2-2; possibly TRBD2 for D (5 bases). The germline V and J ends were trimmed by 4 bases and 4 bases, with 5 bases remaining between them. The CDR3 loop spans 12 amino acids. Germline V CDR1 and CDR2: SGDLS, YYNGEE. For the CDR3, the DNA is TGTGCCAGCAGCACTAGCACCGGGGAGCTGTTTTTT. This encodes CASSTSTGELFF.

The chain is built from TRBV12-3 or TRBV12-4 and TRBJ1-1, with 7 nucleotides matching TRBD1. This CDR3 region has 15 residues. V gave up 5 bases and J gave up 1 base; unmatched junction bases: 7. The CDR3 sequence is CASSAYRGKNTEAFF. For the CDR3, the DNA is TGTGCCAGCAGTGCTTACAGGGGCAAGAACACTGAAGCTTTCTTT.

This clonotype showed up just a few times. This chain connects TRBV12-3 or TRBV12-4 to TRBJ1-5, with TRBD1 matching 7 bases. V trimming: 5 bases; J trimming: 2 bases; junction bases outside the gene matches: 6. This CDR3 comprises 15 residues. CDR3 DNA sequence: TGTGCCAGCAGTGACAGGGTTGGGGGCAATCAGCCCCAGCATTTT. Its translation: CASSDRVGGNQPQHF.

Only one count was recorded for this clonotype. The chain employs TRBV27 and TRBJ2-3; D unclear. This CDR3 contains 13 residues. The germline gives CDR1 MNHEY, CDR2 SMNVEV (reference sequence). With 5 bases removed from V and 4 bases from J, the gap between germline ends came to 10 bases. CDR3 bases: TGTGCCAGCAGTGGGGTTAGGCCAGATACGCAGTATTTT. Translated, it gives CASSGVRPDTQYF.

The chain links TRBV3-1 to TRBJ2-7; TRBD2 is a possible D gene (6 bases). With 3 bases removed from V and 10 bases from J, the gap between germline ends came to 19 bases. Germline V CDR1 and CDR2: LGHDT, YNNKEL (reference sequence). The CDR3 is made up of 14 amino acids. CDR3 protein: CASSHHDGGAEQYF. The CDR3 bases are TGTGCCAGCAGCCACCACGACGGGGGAGCGGAACAGTACTTC.

The V gene is TRBV6-2 or TRBV6-3, the J gene TRBJ2-3; possible D gene TRBD1, 6 bases. The V and J ends lost 6 bases and 2 bases respectively, with 18 bases between them. This CDR3 has 16 amino acids. Germline loops: CDR1 MNHEY, CDR2 SVGEGT. Here the CDR3 DNA reads TGTGCCAGCAGCTCCAGTGTTGGGGACAACACAGATACGCAGTATTTT. It specifies CASSSSVGDNTDTQYF.